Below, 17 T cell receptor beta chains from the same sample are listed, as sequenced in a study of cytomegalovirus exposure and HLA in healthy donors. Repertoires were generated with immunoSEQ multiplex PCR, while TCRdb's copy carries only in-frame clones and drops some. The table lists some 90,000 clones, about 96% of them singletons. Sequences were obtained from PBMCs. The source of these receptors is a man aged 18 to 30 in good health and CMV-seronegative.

This CDR3 is CASRQGPAYEQYV. For the CDR3, the DNA is TGTGCCAGCAGACAGGGACCTGCCTACGAGCAGTACGTC. V usage is TRBV6-5 and J usage is TRBJ2-7; D possibly corresponds to TRBD1 (6 bases). V shed 6 bases and J shed 2 bases, with 11 bases lying between them. The germline CDR1 and CDR2 sequences are MNHEY and SVGAGI. The CDR3 contains 13 residues.

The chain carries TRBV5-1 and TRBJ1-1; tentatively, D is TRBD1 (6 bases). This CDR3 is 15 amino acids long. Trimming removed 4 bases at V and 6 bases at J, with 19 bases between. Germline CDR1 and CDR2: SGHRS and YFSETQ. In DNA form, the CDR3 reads TGCGCCAGCAGCCCTCCGGGACAAGAAATCCCTGAAGCTTTCTTT. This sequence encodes CASSPPGQEIPEAFF.

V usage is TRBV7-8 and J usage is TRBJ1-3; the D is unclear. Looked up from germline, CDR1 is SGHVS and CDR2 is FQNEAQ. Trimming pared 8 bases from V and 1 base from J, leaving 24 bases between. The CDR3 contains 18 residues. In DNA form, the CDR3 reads TGTGCCAGCCTCAAGCGGGAGGCAGTAGGCCCGTCTGGAAACACCATATATTTT. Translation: CASLKREAVGPSGNTIYF.

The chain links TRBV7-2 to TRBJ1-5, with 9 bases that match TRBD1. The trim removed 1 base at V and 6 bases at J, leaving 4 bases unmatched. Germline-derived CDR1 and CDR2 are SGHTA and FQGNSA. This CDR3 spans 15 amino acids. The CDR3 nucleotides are TGTGCCAGCAGCTTAGAACAGGGGGCAGGTCAGCCCCAGCATTTT. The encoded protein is CASSLEQGAGQPQHF.

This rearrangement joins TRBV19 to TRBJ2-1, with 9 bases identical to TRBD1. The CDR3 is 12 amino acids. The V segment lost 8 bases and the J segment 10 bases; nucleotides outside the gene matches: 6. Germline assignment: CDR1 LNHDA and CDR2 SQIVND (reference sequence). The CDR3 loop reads CASSQGAWEQFF. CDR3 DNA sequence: TGTGCCAGTTCACAGGGGGCATGGGAGCAGTTCTTC.

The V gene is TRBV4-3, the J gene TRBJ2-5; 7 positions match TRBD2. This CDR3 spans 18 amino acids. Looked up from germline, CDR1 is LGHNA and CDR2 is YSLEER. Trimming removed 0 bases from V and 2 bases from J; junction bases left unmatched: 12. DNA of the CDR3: TGCGCCAGCAGCCAAGAATTAGGCGGGAGCTCCGTTCAAGAGACCCAGTACTTC. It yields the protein CASSQELGGSSVQETQYF.

The CDR3 reads CASSPRTDLTDTQYF. CDR3 DNA: TGCGCCAGCAGCCCCAGGACAGATCTCACAGATACGCAGTATTTT. The V and J genes are TRBV5-1 and TRBJ2-3, with TRBD1 as a possible D gene (6 bases). The V end was cut by 4 bases, the J end by 2 bases, with 14 bases between. The CDR3 is 15 residues long. CDR1 SGHRS and CDR2 YFSETQ come from the germline V gene.

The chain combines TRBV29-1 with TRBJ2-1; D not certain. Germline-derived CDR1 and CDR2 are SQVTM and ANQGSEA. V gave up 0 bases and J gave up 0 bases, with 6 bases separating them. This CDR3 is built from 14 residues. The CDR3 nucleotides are TGCAGCGTTGAAGAGCGGAACTCCTACAATGAGCAGTTCTTC. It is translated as CSVEERNSYNEQFF.

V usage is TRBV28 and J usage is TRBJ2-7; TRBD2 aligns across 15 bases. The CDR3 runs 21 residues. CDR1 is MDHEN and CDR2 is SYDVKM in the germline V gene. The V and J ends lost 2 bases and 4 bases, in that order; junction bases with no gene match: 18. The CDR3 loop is CASSLMLTRTSGRARPYEQYF. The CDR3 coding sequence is TGTGCCAGCAGTTTAATGTTAACCCGGACTAGCGGGAGGGCCCGTCCTTACGAGCAGTACTTC.

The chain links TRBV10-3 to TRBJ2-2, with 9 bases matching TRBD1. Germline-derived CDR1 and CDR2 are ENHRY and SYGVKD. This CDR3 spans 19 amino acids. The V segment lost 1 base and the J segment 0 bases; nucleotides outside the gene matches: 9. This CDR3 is CAISEFWTGDRTNTGELFF. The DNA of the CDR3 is TGTGCCATCAGTGAGTTTTGGACAGGGGACCGAACGAACACCGGGGAGCTGTTTTTT.

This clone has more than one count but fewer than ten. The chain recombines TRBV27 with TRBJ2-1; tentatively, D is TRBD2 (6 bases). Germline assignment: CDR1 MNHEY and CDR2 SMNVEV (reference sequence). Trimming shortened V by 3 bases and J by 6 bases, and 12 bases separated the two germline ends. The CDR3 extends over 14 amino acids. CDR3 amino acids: CASSFGFSGNEQFF. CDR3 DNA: TGTGCCAGCAGTTTCGGTTTTAGCGGCAATGAGCAGTTCTTC.

CDR3 DNA: TGTGCCACGAACGGCGAGCGAGGACTTTTTGAAGCTTTCTTT. This encodes CATNGERGLFEAFF. The chain has TRBV6-1 and TRBJ1-1; D is ambiguous. Looked up from germline, CDR1 is MNHNS and CDR2 is SASEGT. This CDR3 contains 14 residues. The V and J ends lost 10 bases and 7 bases respectively, with 22 bases between them.

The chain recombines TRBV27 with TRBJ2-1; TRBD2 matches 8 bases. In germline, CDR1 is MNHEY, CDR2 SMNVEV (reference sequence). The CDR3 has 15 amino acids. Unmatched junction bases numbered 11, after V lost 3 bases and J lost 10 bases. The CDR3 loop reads CASSFLLAVLSEQFF. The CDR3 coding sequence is TGTGCCAGCAGTTTCTTACTAGCGGTGCTTTCGGAGCAGTTCTTC.

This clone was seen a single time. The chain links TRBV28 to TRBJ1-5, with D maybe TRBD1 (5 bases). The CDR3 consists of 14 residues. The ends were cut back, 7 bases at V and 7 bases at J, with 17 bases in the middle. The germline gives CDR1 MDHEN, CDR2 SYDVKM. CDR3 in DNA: TGTGCCAGCACCTTAGCGGGGGAAGGACAGCCCCAGCATTTT. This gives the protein CASTLAGEGQPQHF.

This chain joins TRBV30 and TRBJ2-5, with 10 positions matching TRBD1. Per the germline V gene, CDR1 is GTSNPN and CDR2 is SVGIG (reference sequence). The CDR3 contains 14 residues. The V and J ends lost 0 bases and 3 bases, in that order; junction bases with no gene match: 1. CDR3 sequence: CAWSVGTGEETQYF. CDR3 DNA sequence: TGTGCCTGGAGTGTAGGGACAGGGGAAGAGACCCAGTACTTC.

In DNA form, the CDR3 reads TGTGCCATCAGTGATCAGCGGCCAAAGAACACCGGGGAGCTGTTTTTT. Its protein product is CAISDQRPKNTGELFF. The chain has TRBV10-3 and TRBJ2-2, with D tentatively TRBD2 (5 bases). Germline V gene data show CDR1 as ENHRY and CDR2 as SYGVKD. The CDR3 consists of 16 residues. V dropped 3 bases and J dropped 1 base, with 12 bases sitting between them.

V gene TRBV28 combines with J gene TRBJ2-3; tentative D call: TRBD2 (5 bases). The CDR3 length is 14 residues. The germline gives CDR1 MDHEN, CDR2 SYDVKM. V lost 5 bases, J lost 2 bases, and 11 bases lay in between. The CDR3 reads CASSVRGFTDTQYF. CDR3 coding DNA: TGTGCCAGCAGTGTAAGAGGGTTCACAGATACGCAGTATTTT.